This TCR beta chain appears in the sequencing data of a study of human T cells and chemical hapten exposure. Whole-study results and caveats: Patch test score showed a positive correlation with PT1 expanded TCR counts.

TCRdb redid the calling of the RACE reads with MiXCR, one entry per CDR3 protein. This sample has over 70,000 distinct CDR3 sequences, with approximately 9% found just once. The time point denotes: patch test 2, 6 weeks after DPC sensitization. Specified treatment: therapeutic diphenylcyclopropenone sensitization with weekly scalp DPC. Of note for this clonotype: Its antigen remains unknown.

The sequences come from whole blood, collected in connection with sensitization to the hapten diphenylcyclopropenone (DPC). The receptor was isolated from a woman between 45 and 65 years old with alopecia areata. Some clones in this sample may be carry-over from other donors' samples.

In nucleotides, the CDR3 is TGTGCCAGCACTTCGACCGGGCAGTACTTC. It encodes CASTSTGQYF. This sequence joins TRBV2 and TRBJ2-7; D gene unclear. Trimming left V 7 bases short and J 9 bases short, with 10 bases between. CDR1 and CDR2 from the germline V gene are SNHLY and FYNNEI. This CDR3 spans 10 amino acids.